These 2 T cell receptor beta chains originate from one sample sequenced in a study of blood T cell repertoires in COVID-19. Sequenced by immunoSEQ multiplex PCR; TCRdb stores in-frame clones only, minus some. The sample contains 190,000 or so clones, approximately 80% of which appear only once. The material sequenced was peripheral blood. Every receptor here comes from a man between 50 and 59 years old who had recovered from COVID-19.

V gene TRBV2 combines with J gene TRBJ2-2, with a weak D call TRBD2 (7 bases). CDR1 SNHLY and CDR2 FYNNEI come from the germline V gene. Trimming shortened V by 3 bases and J by 5 bases, and 16 bases separated the two germline ends. The CDR3 totals 16 residues. The chain's CDR3 is CASSDRMKGGTGELFF. In DNA, the CDR3 is TGTGCCAGCAGTGATCGGATGAAGGGGGGGACCGGGGAGCTGTTTTTT.

In its sample, this clone was seen once. This chain connects TRBV15 to TRBJ2-7; weak D call: TRBD1 (6 bases). This CDR3 has 13 amino acids. Germline V gives CDR1 LNHNV, CDR2 YYDKDF (reference sequence). The V end lost 5 bases, the J end lost 4 bases, and 12 bases lay between the germline ends. CDR3 sequence (DNA): TGTGCCACCAGCCGGGACACCCAATACGAGCAGTACTTC. It translates to CATSRDTQYEQYF.